This is a list of T cell receptor beta chains from one sample in a study of cytomegalovirus exposure and HLA in healthy donors. Sequencing used immunoSEQ multiplex PCR; TCRdb keeps in-frame clones, though not all of them. The sample lists about 120,000 clones; around 63% were seen once. The sequenced material came from PBMCs. The receptors originated from a man in his forties in good health and CMV-seropositive. CDR3s include the opening cysteine and the closing phenylalanine or tryptophan. Each record gives: clone size, V gene, CDR3 protein. Size values are once, few and many counts, or a class for expanded clones, and some rows have none.

size: NA
V: TRBV25-1
CDR3: CASSSGVIDGYTF

size: NA
V: TRBV28
CDR3: CASSVGQGATGELFF

size: NA
V: TRBV4-2
CDR3: CASSQDLGLAGGPSSYEQYF

size: NA
V: TRBV6-5
CDR3: CASSYGAGNYGYTF

size: NA
V: TRBV28
CDR3: CASSTPGTKKETQYF

size: NA
V: TRBV5-1
CDR3: CASSLQGANTGELFF

size: NA
V: TRBV18
CDR3: CASSNYSGRSRNEQFF

size: NA
V: TRBV7-8
CDR3: CASRSRTALLSGANVLTF

size: few
V: TRBV21-1
CDR3: CASSKDGRTGRTAFF

size: few
V: TRBV4-1
CDR3: CASSQDWTGATTDTQYF

size: NA
V: TRBV18
CDR3: CASSRLGESNQPQHF

size: NA
V: TRBV5-4
CDR3: CASSLTDRVFYGYTF

size: NA
V: TRBV30
CDR3: CAWKPGTAEAFF

size: few
V: TRBV15
CDR3: CATKGGGRVTEAFF

size: NA
V: TRBV4-2
CDR3: CASSQDPAQGALETQYF

size: NA
V: TRBV7-6
CDR3: CASSFGSSGANVLTF

size: NA
V: TRBV9
CDR3: CASGSYEGAEQYF

size: NA
V: TRBV7-9
CDR3: CASSRQQGATEAFF

size: NA
V: TRBV6-4
CDR3: CASSDTGGVGEQYF

size: NA
V: TRBV9
CDR3: CASSVEQGGTGELFF

size: NA
V: TRBV10-3
CDR3: CAIKLRTGGTDTQYF

size: NA
V: TRBV18
CDR3: CASSAGQGFDEQYF

size: NA
V: TRBV7-9
CDR3: CASRQLAGGPGDTQYF

size: few
V: TRBV7-6
CDR3: CASSLTVISGVTDTQYF

size: NA
V: TRBV9
CDR3: CASSQANQETQYF

size: few
V: TRBV19
CDR3: CASSISSDTQYF